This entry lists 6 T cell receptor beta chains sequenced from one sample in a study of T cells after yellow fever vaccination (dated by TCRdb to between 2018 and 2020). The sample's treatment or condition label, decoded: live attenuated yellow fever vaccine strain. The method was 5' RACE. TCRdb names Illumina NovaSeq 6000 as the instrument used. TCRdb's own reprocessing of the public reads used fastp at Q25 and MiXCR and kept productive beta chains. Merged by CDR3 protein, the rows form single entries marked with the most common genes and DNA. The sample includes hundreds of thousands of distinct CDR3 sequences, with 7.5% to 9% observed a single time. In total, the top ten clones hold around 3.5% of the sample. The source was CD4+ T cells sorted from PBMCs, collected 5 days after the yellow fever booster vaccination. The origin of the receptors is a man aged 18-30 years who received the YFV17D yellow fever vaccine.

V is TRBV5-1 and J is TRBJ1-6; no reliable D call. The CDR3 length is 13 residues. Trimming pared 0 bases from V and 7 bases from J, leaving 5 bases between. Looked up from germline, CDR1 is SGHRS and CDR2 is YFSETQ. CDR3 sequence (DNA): TGCGCCAGCAGCTTGGCCTGGAATTCACCCCTCCACTTT. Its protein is CASSLAWNSPLHF.

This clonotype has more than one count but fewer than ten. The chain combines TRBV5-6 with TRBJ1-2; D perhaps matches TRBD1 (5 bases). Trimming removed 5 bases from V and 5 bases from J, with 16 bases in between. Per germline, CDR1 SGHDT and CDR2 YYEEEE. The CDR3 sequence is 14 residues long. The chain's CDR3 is CASSWELRGYGYTF. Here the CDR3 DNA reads TGTGCCAGCAGTTGGGAACTGAGGGGATATGGCTACACCTTC. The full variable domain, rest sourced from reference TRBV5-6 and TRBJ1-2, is DAGVTQSPTHLIKTRGQQVTLRCSPKSGHDTVSWYQQALGQGPQFIFQYYEEEERQRGNFPDRFSGHQFPNYSSELNVNALLLGDSALYLCASSWELRGYGYTFGSGTRLTVV.

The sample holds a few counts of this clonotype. CDR3 sequence: CASSLGTLPGEQYV. The CDR3 DNA is TGTGCTAGCAGCTTAGGTACCCTACCAGGCGAGCAGTACGTC. The chain joins TRBV7-7 to TRBJ2-7; D is ambiguous. The germline gives CDR1 SSHAT, CDR2 FNYEAQ (reference sequence). This CDR3 has 14 residues.

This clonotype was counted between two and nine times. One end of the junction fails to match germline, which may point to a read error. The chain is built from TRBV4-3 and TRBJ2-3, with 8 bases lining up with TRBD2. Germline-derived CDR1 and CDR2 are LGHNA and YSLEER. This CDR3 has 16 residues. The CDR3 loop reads CASSQGASGGADTQYF. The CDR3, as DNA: TGCGCCAGCAGTCAAGGCGCCAGCGGGGGTGCAGATACGCAGTATTTT.

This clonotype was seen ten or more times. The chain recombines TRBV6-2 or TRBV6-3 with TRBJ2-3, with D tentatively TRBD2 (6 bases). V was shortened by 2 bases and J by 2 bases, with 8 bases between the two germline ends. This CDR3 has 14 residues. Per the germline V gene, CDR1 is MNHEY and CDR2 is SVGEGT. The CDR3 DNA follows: TGTGCCAGCAGTTACGGAGGGACCACAGATACGCAGTATTTT. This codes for CASSYGGTTDTQYF.

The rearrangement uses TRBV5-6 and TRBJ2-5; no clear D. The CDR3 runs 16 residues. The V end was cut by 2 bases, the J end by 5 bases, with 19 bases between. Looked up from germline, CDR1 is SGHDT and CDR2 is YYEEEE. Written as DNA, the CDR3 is TGTGCCAGCAGCTTTGACCCCGGGCTGCAAGGGGAGACCCAGTACTTC. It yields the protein CASSFDPGLQGETQYF.